A single T cell receptor (beta chain) is shown here with its context. Its antigen is unknown. The entry originates in a study of T cell responses to AZD1222 COVID-19 vaccine. Study results and limitations: After two AZD1222 doses, spike-specific TCR breadth and depth rose versus day 0. Nearly half of spike-specific TCRs reportedly go after variant regions that carry no mutations. Donors skewed white British and female; clonal diversity was possibly underestimated.

Repertoires were generated with immunoSEQ multiplex PCR, while TCRdb's copy carries only in-frame clones and drops some. The sample holds 97,000 or so clones, 84% seen once. Germline lookup yields CDR1 MNHEY and CDR2 SVGEGT. Between the trimmed V and J ends, which lost 6 bases and 7 bases, there was a span of 10 bases. The CDR3 runs to 11 residues. The TCR originated in an adult in good health. The input for sequencing was peripheral blood, taken on day 0 of AZD1222 vaccination. This sequence joins TRBV6-2 or TRBV6-3 and TRBJ2-7; D gene uncertain. The CDR3 DNA follows: TGTGCCAGCAGCTGGAGCCGGGAGCAGTACTTC. As protein: CASSWSREQYF.